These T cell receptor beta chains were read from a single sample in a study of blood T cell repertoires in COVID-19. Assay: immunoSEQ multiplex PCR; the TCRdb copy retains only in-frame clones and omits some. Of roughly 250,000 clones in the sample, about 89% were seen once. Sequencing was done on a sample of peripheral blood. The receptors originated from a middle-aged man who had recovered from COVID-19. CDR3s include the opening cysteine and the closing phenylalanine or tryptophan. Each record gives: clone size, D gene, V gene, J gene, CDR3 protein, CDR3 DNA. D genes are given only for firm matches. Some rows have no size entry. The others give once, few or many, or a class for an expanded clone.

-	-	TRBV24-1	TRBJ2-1	CATSDAGSGSYNEQFF	TGTGCCACCAGTGATGCCGGGTCGGGTTCCTACAATGAGCAGTTCTTC
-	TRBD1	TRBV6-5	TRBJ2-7	CASRRPGQFYEQYF	TGTGCCAGCAGGCGTCCGGGACAGTTCTACGAGCAGTACTTC
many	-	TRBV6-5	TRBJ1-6	CASSSTHNSPLHF	TGTGCCAGCAGCTCAACTCATAATTCACCCCTCCACTTT
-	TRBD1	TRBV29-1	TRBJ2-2	CSAQTGGNTGELFF	TGCAGCGCACAGACAGGGGGTAACACCGGGGAGCTGTTTTTT
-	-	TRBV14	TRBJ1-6	CASSQGPGRSPLHF	TGTGCCAGCAGCCAAGGCCCCGGGAGGTCACCCCTCCACTTT
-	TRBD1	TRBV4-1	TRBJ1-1	CASSRTGGATMNTEAFF	TGCGCCAGCAGCCGGACAGGGGGCGCAACCATGAACACTGAAGCTTTCTTT
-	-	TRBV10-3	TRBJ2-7	CAISGTNSYEQYF	TGTGCCATCAGTGGGACTAACTCCTACGAGCAGTACTTC
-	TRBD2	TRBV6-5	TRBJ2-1	CASSYRRGNEQFF	TGTGCCAGCAGTTACCGGCGGGGGAATGAGCAGTTCTTC
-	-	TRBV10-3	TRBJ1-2	CAIRRDSNYGYTF	TGTGCCATCAGGAGAGACAGTAACTATGGCTACACCTTC
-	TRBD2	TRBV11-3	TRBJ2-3	CASSLEGLVTDTQYF	TGTGCCAGCAGCTTAGAAGGACTAGTCACAGATACGCAGTATTTT
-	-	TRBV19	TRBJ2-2	CASNSGHGVTGELFF	TGTGCCAGTAATTCGGGACACGGTGTGACCGGGGAGCTGTTTTTT
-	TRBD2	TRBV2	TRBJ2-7	CASSEPRGRGVRPYEQYF	TGTGCCAGCAGTGAACCTCGGGGACGGGGGGTGAGACCCTACGAGCAGTACTTC
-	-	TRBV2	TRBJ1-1	CASSVLAGNTEAFF	TGTGCCAGCAGTGTCCTGGCAGGGAACACTGAAGCTTTCTTT
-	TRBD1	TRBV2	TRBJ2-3	CATRDRVAYTQYF	TGTGCCACCCGGGACAGGGTCGCGTATACGCAGTATTTT
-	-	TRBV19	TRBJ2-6	CASNPTRLTDWYGANVLTF	TGTGCCAGTAACCCCACTAGGCTAACAGATTGGTATGGGGCCAACGTCCTGACTTTC
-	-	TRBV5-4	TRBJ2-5	CASSILLETQYF	TGTGCCAGCAGCATACTTTTAGAGACCCAGTACTTC
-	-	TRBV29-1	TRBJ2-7	CSVVAPPSEQYF	TGCAGCGTTGTGGCCCCTCCCAGTGAGCAGTACTTC
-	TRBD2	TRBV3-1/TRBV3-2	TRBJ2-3	CASSQIAGGYQDTQYF	TGTGCCAGCAGCCAAATAGCGGGGGGCTACCAAGATACGCAGTATTTT
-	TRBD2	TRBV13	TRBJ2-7	CASGSSGTYEQYF	TGTGCCAGCGGGAGTAGCGGGACCTACGAGCAGTACTTC
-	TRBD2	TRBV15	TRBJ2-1	CATSRKREWNEQFF	TGTGCCACCAGCAGAAAGCGGGAGTGGAATGAGCAGTTCTTC
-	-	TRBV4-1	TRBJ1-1	CASSLLQGRLNTEAFF	TGCGCCAGCAGCCTTTTGCAGGGCAGGCTGAACACTGAAGCTTTCTTT
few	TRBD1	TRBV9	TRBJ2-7	CASSAGQAAYEQYF	TGTGCCAGCAGCGCAGGACAGGCGGCCTACGAGCAGTACTTC
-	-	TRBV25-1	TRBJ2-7	CASSPGVPYEQYF	TGTGCCAGCAGCCCCGGGGTACCCTACGAGCAGTACTTC
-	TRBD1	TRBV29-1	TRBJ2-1	CSVRDRGSHNEQFF	TGCAGCGTAAGGGACAGGGGGAGCCACAATGAGCAGTTCTTC
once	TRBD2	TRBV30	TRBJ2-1	CAWSPGLALYNEQFF	TGTGCCTGGAGTCCGGGACTAGCGCTTTACAATGAGCAGTTCTTC
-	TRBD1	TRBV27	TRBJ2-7	CASSFQGVTGAYYEQYF	TGTGCCAGCAGTTTCCAAGGCGTGACAGGGGCCTACTACGAGCAGTACTTC
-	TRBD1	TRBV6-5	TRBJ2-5	CASSYRGPPETQYF	TGTGCCAGCAGTTACAGGGGGCCTCCAGAGACCCAGTACTTC
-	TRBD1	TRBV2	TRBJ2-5	CASRHGTGFQETQYF	TGTGCCAGCAGGCACGGGACAGGGTTTCAAGAGACCCAGTACTTC
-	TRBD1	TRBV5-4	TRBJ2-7	CASSHPGTGEAEQYF	TGTGCCAGCAGCCACCCCGGGACAGGGGAAGCCGAGCAGTACTTC
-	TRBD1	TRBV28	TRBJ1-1	CASSPPWTGPFTTEAFF	TGTGCCAGCAGTCCGCCGTGGACAGGACCATTCACCACTGAAGCTTTCTTT
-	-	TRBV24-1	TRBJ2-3	CATSESGETDTQYF	TGTGCCACCAGTGAAAGTGGAGAAACAGATACGCAGTATTTT
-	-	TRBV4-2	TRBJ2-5	CASSQEAAETGETQYF	TGTGCCAGCAGCCAAGAGGCAGCAGAGACGGGGGAGACCCAGTACTTC
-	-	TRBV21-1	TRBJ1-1	CASSKTGKGNTEAFF	TGTGCCAGCAGCAAAACAGGGAAGGGGAACACTGAAGCTTTCTTT
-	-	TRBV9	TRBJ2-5	CASSPNGGYQETQYF	TGTGCCAGCAGTCCAAATGGGGGCTATCAAGAGACCCAGTACTTC